This T cell receptor (beta chain) originates from a study of T-cell memory formation after mild COVID-19. Study background: TCR clustering was largely donor specific. Study-level points and caveats: Contracting CD4+ clones were located mainly in CM and EM, and CD8+ clones in EMRA.

5'RACE with constant-segment primers yielded barcoded, UMI-tagged TCR alpha and TCR beta cDNA libraries. One entry per CDR3 protein, called by TCRdb with MiXCR from the 5' RACE reads. The table shows over 500,000 distinct CDR3 sequences, with 17% occurring only once. V lost 5 bases, J lost 0 bases, and 9 bases lay in between. This CDR3 is 14 amino acids long. Per the germline V gene, CDR1 is SGHTA and CDR2 is FQGTGA. This clonotype was seen at least ten times. No antigen is known for it. The chain has TRBV7-3 and TRBJ2-3, with D hard to call. The receptor was derived from an adult woman who had mild COVID-19 (a few samples of this study predate the infection). Cell type and time point are not known. The sample comprised PBMCs or a T cell subset sorted from them (not recorded which). DNA for the CDR3: TGTGCCAGCAGCCAAAGTGCTAGCACAGATACGCAGTATTTT. Translated, it gives CASSQSASTDTQYF.